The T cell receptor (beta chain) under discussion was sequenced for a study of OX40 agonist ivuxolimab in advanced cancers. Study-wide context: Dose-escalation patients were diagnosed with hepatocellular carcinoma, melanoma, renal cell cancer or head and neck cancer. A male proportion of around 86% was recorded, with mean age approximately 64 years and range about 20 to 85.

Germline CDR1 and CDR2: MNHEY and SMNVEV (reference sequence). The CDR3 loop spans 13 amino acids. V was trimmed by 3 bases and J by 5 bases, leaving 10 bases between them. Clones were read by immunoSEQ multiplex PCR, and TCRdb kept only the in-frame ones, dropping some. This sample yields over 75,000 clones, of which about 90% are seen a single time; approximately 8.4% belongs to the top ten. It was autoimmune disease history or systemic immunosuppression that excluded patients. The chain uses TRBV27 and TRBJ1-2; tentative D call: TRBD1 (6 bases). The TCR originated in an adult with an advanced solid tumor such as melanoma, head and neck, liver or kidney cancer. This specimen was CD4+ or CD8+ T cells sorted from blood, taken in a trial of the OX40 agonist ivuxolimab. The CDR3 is CASSFRGGYGYTF. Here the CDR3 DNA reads TGTGCCAGCAGTTTCAGGGGTGGGTATGGCTACACCTTC.